Ten or more counts support the clone carrying this T cell receptor beta chain. Its cognate antigen is unknown. This entry belongs to a study of human T cells and chemical hapten exposure. Across the study: Per-sample TCR yield variability stemmed mainly from small pooled library volume differences.

The time point is: patch test 3, about 24 weeks after DPC sensitization. Indicated treatment: therapeutic diphenylcyclopropenone sensitization with weekly scalp DPC. Whole blood, unfractionated, served as the material for total RNA extraction. Overall study results and limits: A positive correlation with patch test score was shown by PT1 expanded TCR counts.

Germline CDR1 and CDR2: SGHVS and FNYEAQ. The CDR3 sequence is 16 residues long. Trimming cost V 4 bases and J 7 bases; bases outside gene matches: 8. TCRdb called the RACE reads again in MiXCR, with one record for every CDR3 protein. The table lists fewer than 55,000 distinct CDR3 sequences, 9% to 10% of them singletons. The sequence derives from a woman aged 40 to 55 with alopecia areata. Some clones in this sample may be carry-over from other donors' samples. The gene calls are TRBV7-6 and TRBJ2-4; the match to TRBD1 covers 12 bases. Sequenced here: whole blood, sampled in connection with sensitization to the hapten diphenylcyclopropenone (DPC). CDR3 region: CASSSGQGAMGNIQYF. The DNA of the CDR3 is TGTGCCAGCAGCTCGGGACAGGGGGCGATGGGGAACATTCAGTACTTC. The complete variable domain, with remaining parts taken from reference TRBV7-6 and TRBJ2-4, reads GAGVSQSPRYKVTKRGQDVALRCDPISGHVSLYWYRQALGQGPEFLTYFNYEAQQDKSGLPNDRFSAERPEGSISTLTIQRTEQRDSAMYRCASSSGQGAMGNIQYFGAGTRLSVL.